These T cell receptor beta chains were read from a single sample in a study of T-cell reconstitution after alpha-beta-depleted transplantation in children. TCRdb re-called the PCR reads with MiXCR, one entry per CDR3 protein. The repertoire includes about 580,000 distinct CDR3 sequences, 25% to 30% of them detected once, and about 35% sits in the top ten. Sequenced here: PBMCs, sampled before TCRalphabeta/CD19-depleted stem cell transplant. These receptors were collected from a boy in the first two years of life with Wiskott-Aldrich syndrome, due to receive a stem cell transplant. CDR3s include the opening cysteine and the closing phenylalanine or tryptophan. A D gene is named only where the DNA matches it firmly. Clone size is stated in some rows and not others, as once, few, many or a class when expanded.

V: TRBV7-8
size: .
D: TRBD1
J: TRBJ2-7
CDR3: CASSLAGQGLGYEQYF
DNA: TGTGCCAGCAGCTTAGCGGGACAGGGGTTAGGGTACGAGCAGTACTTC

V: TRBV5-1
size: .
D: TRBD2
J: TRBJ2-2
CDR3: CASSAYGTTPGELFF
DNA: TGCGCCAGCAGCGCCTACGGGACTACCCCCGGGGAGCTGTTTTTT

V: TRBV5-1
size: .
D: TRBD2
J: TRBJ2-1
CDR3: CASSLGGRPTDEQFF
DNA: TGCGCCAGCAGCTTGGGCGGGAGACCTACGGATGAGCAGTTCTTC

V: TRBV28
size: .
D: TRBD2
J: TRBJ2-7
CDR3: CASTRTSGFGYEQYF
DNA: TGTGCCAGCACGAGGACTAGCGGATTCGGCTACGAGCAGTACTTC

V: TRBV20-1
size: few
D: .
J: TRBJ2-1
CDR3: CSAVLVNEQFF
DNA: TGCAGTGCCGTACTAGTCAATGAGCAGTTCTTC

V: TRBV15
size: .
D: TRBD2
J: TRBJ2-1
CDR3: CATSRAPRGLAGARQFF
DNA: TGTGCCACCAGCAGAGCCCCTCGGGGACTAGCGGGAGCTCGGCAGTTCTTC

V: TRBV10-2
size: .
D: .
J: TRBJ2-1
CDR3: CASKTADEQFF
DNA: TGCGCCAGCAAGACTGCCGATGAGCAGTTCTTC

V: TRBV20-1
size: .
D: .
J: TRBJ2-3
CDR3: CSARDRSRGTDTQYF
DNA: TGCAGTGCTAGAGATCGCTCAAGGGGCACAGATACGCAGTATTTT

V: TRBV2
size: few
D: .
J: TRBJ2-6
CDR3: CASDRWGQASGANVLTF
DNA: TGTGCCAGTGACAGGTGGGGGCAGGCCTCTGGGGCCAACGTCCTGACTTTC

V: TRBV20-1
size: few
D: .
J: TRBJ1-5
CDR3: CSASPDQNNQPQHF
DNA: TGCAGTGCTAGTCCCGACCAAAACAATCAGCCCCAGCATTTT

V: TRBV5-1
size: few
D: .
J: TRBJ2-3
CDR3: CASSLAFRGYTDTQYF
DNA: TGCGCCAGCAGCTTGGCCTTCAGGGGATACACAGATACGCAGTATTTT

V: TRBV27
size: .
D: .
J: TRBJ2-5
CDR3: CASAPSLGAKETQYF
DNA: TGTGCCAGCGCGCCTTCATTAGGGGCAAAAGAGACCCAGTACTTC

V: TRBV11-1
size: .
D: TRBD1
J: TRBJ1-2
CDR3: CASSLGGTGQGRGYGYTF
DNA: TGTGCCAGCAGCTTAGGAGGTACGGGACAGGGACGTGGCTATGGCTACACCTTC

V: TRBV6-1
size: few
D: .
J: TRBJ2-5
CDR3: CASSEGRGKTQYF
DNA: TGTGCCAGCAGTGAAGGGAGAGGGAAGACCCAGTACTTC

V: TRBV5-1
size: few
D: TRBD2
J: TRBJ2-1
CDR3: CASSLGLAGEYDNEQFF
DNA: TGCGCCAGCAGCTTGGGACTAGCGGGAGAGTATGACAATGAGCAGTTCTTC

V: TRBV3-1
size: few
D: TRBD1
J: TRBJ2-4
CDR3: CASSGTGTFGDIQYF
DNA: TGTGCCAGCAGCGGGACAGGGACTTTCGGAGACATTCAGTACTTC

V: TRBV5-6
size: few
D: .
J: TRBJ2-1
CDR3: CASSLGLVGSLGNEQFF
DNA: TGTGCCAGCAGCTTGGGGTTGGTGGGTTCCCTGGGCAATGAGCAGTTCTTC

V: TRBV7-6
size: few
D: .
J: TRBJ2-3
CDR3: CASSFSFRGADTQYF
DNA: TGTGCCAGCAGCTTTAGCTTTAGAGGAGCAGATACGCAGTATTTT

V: TRBV5-1
size: .
D: TRBD2
J: TRBJ2-3
CDR3: CASSLGTSGVTDTQYF
DNA: TGCGCCAGCAGCCTGGGGACTAGCGGTGTCACAGATACGCAGTATTTT

V: TRBV5-1
size: few
D: TRBD2
J: TRBJ2-1
CDR3: CASSLGRGLALYDEQFF
DNA: TGCGCCAGCAGCTTGGGTCGGGGACTAGCCCTTTACGATGAGCAGTTCTTC

V: TRBV7-2
size: .
D: TRBD2
J: TRBJ2-1
CDR3: CASRVAGFLYNEQFF
DNA: TGTGCCAGCAGGGTAGCGGGATTTCTCTACAATGAGCAGTTCTTC

V: TRBV20-1
size: many
D: .
J: TRBJ2-6
CDR3: CSATGANVLTF
DNA: TGCAGTGCTACTGGGGCCAACGTCCTGACTTTC

V: TRBV4-2
size: .
D: .
J: TRBJ2-1
CDR3: CASSQEWGIGNEQFF
DNA: TGTGCCAGCAGCCAAGAGTGGGGGATAGGCAATGAGCAGTTCTTC

V: TRBV12-3/TRBV12-4
size: few
D: .
J: TRBJ2-5
CDR3: CASSLRADGTQYF
DNA: TGTGCCAGCAGTTTAAGGGCCGATGGGACCCAGTACTTC

V: TRBV7-3
size: .
D: TRBD2
J: TRBJ2-5
CDR3: CASSLGLVIGETQYF
DNA: TGTGCCAGCAGCTTGGGACTAGTAATAGGAGAGACCCAGTACTTC

V: TRBV20-1
size: .
D: .
J: TRBJ2-1
CDR3: CSAPDDNEQFF
DNA: TGCAGTGCACCGGACGACAATGAGCAGTTCTTC

V: TRBV20-1
size: few
D: TRBD1
J: TRBJ2-5
CDR3: CSARDPTGGRGETQYF
DNA: TGCAGTGCTAGAGATCCGACAGGGGGAAGGGGAGAGACCCAGTACTTC

V: TRBV5-1
size: .
D: .
J: TRBJ2-1
CDR3: CASSLRRQDNEQFF
DNA: TGCGCCAGCAGCTTGCGGCGACAAGACAATGAGCAGTTCTTC

V: TRBV5-1
size: .
D: .
J: TRBJ2-7
CDR3: CASRQGFSYEQYF
DNA: TGCGCCAGCAGACAGGGTTTCAGCTACGAGCAGTACTTC

V: TRBV15
size: few
D: .
J: TRBJ1-6
CDR3: CATGNIYNSPLHF
DNA: TGTGCCACCGGGAACATCTATAATTCACCCCTCCACTTT

V: TRBV20-1
size: .
D: TRBD2
J: TRBJ2-1
CDR3: CSAQDASGRYNEQFF
DNA: TGCAGTGCCCAAGATGCTAGCGGGAGGTACAATGAGCAGTTCTTC

V: TRBV6-5
size: few
D: .
J: TRBJ1-4
CDR3: CASSSQDLVEKLFF
DNA: TGTGCCAGCAGTTCTCAAGACCTGGTGGAAAAACTGTTTTTT

V: TRBV4-1
size: .
D: .
J: TRBJ2-2
CDR3: CASSQVQGAGELFF
DNA: TGCGCCAGCAGCCAAGTTCAGGGAGCCGGGGAGCTGTTTTTT

V: TRBV20-1
size: .
D: TRBD2
J: TRBJ2-3
CDR3: CSARGPPGGPSTDTQYF
DNA: TGCAGTGCTAGAGGGCCGCCGGGAGGACCTAGCACAGATACGCAGTATTTT

V: TRBV5-1
size: many
D: .
J: TRBJ2-1
CDR3: CASSLAGPSYNEQFF
DNA: TGCGCCAGCAGCTTGGCAGGTCCATCCTACAATGAGCAGTTCTTC

V: TRBV12-3/TRBV12-4
size: .
D: .
J: TRBJ2-7
CDR3: CASSPRGMAEQYF
DNA: TGTGCCAGCAGTCCACGGGGCATGGCCGAGCAGTACTTC

V: TRBV3-1
size: .
D: .
J: TRBJ2-5
CDR3: CASSQGSKTQYF
DNA: TGTGCCAGCAGCCAAGGTTCAAAGACCCAGTACTTC

V: TRBV4-1
size: few
D: .
J: TRBJ2-7
CDR3: CASSQASATYEQYF
DNA: TGCGCCAGCAGCCAAGCCTCGGCTACCTACGAGCAGTACTTC

V: TRBV12-3/TRBV12-4
size: .
D: .
J: TRBJ1-6
CDR3: CASSFQSSYNSPLHF
DNA: TGTGCCAGCAGTTTTCAGAGCTCCTATAATTCACCCCTCCACTTT

V: TRBV6-5
size: few
D: .
J: TRBJ2-1
CDR3: CASSYSINLGGYNEQFF
DNA: TGTGCCAGCAGTTACTCGATAAATCTGGGGGGCTACAATGAGCAGTTCTTC

V: TRBV12-3/TRBV12-4
size: few
D: .
J: TRBJ1-1
CDR3: CAINPLPSPGEAFF
DNA: TGTGCCATCAACCCACTACCGTCCCCGGGGGAAGCTTTCTTT